One and the same sample provided the 3 T cell receptor beta chains below, sequenced in a study of PD-1 blockade in classical Hodgkin lymphoma (dated by TCRdb to 2020 to 2021). The method was the immunoSEQ multiplex PCR assay. The source is immuneACCESS, and TCRdb retained only in-frame sequences with V and J called. Part of the clones is not carried over; for the studies checked, unresolved V genes explain less than half of this, and the remainder is unexplained. Present in this sample are about 20,000 clones, approximately 80% of which were seen just once. The top ten hold around 7.8% of the sample. This sample's time point label indicates: cycle 4 day 1 (C4D1), after six to seven weeks of nivolumab. All trial patients had relapsed after autologous stem cell transplantation, with cohorts A, B and C differing in prior brentuximab vedotin exposure. Magnetic negative selection with a Miltenyi CD8+ T cell isolation kit was used to purify CD8+ T cells from thawed PBMCs.

The sequenced sample was CD8+ T cells from blood, obtained before the fourth cycle of nivolumab. These receptors were obtained from a human donor with classical Hodgkin lymphoma.

The rearrangement joins TRBV30 to TRBJ2-7; possibly TRBD1 or TRBD2 for D (6 bases each). Germline V lookup: CDR1 GTSNPN, CDR2 SVGIG (reference sequence). Trimming cost V 1 base and J 0 bases, with 13 bases left between them. The CDR3 length is 15 residues. CDR3 protein: CAWSEMGGPSYEQYF. CDR3 nucleotide sequence: TGTGCCTGGAGTGAGATGGGGGGCCCCTCCTACGAGCAGTACTTC. The full variable domain, in which reference TRBV30 and TRBJ2-7 provide the parts outside the CDR3, is SQTIHQWPATLVQPVGSPLSLECTVEGTSNPNLYWYRQAAGRGLQLLFYSVGIGQISSEVPQNLSASRPQDRQFILSSKKLLLSDSGFYLCAWSEMGGPSYEQYFGPGTRLTVT.

The J gene is TRBJ2-7, the V gene TRBV9; 7 nucleotides agree with TRBD2. CDR3 size: 15 residues. V lost 3 bases to trimming and J lost 3 bases; unmatched junction nucleotides: 9. Germline values: CDR1 SGDLS, CDR2 YYNGEE. The CDR3 nucleotides read TGTGCCAGCAGCGCCGTGGGAGGGTTGGGCTACGAGCAGTACTTC. It translates to CASSAVGGLGYEQYF.

This clone was counted once. This chain uses TRBV6-1 with TRBJ1-1; the D is unclear. The CDR3 contains 13 residues. The V end lost 4 bases, the J end lost 0 bases, and 6 bases lay between the germline ends. Germline V lookup: CDR1 MNHNS, CDR2 SASEGT. CDR3 residues: CASSVGLNTEAFF. The CDR3 coding sequence is TGTGCCAGCAGTGTAGGTTTGAACACTGAAGCTTTCTTT.